A selection of T cell receptor beta chains follows, all from one sample in a study of blood T cell repertoires in COVID-19. Libraries were prepared by immunoSEQ multiplex PCR; TCRdb keeps only in-frame clonotypes and omits some of them. The table shows over 100,000 clones, with roughly nine tenths occurring only once. The sequenced sample was peripheral blood. Source of these receptors: a human donor in a cohort sampled during active COVID-19. CDR3s include the opening cysteine and the closing phenylalanine or tryptophan. D genes are given only for firm matches. Expanded clones get a size class; other rows say once, few or many, or leave the size out.

TRBJ1-1	TRBV6-5	.	.	CASSYSGQGAEAFF	TGTGCCAGCAGTTACTCAGGGCAGGGCGCTGAAGCTTTCTTT
TRBJ2-1	TRBV10-3	TRBD2	once	CAIREGLATDEQFF	TGTGCCATCAGGGAGGGACTAGCGACGGATGAGCAGTTCTTC
TRBJ2-5	TRBV9	.	once	CASSGGTSQETQYF	TGTGCCAGCAGCGGAGGGACTTCTCAAGAGACCCAGTACTTC
TRBJ1-5	TRBV4-3	.	.	CASSQDFATNQPQHF	TGCGCCAGCAGCCAAGATTTCGCTACCAATCAGCCCCAGCATTTT
TRBJ2-5	TRBV5-1	TRBD2	once	CASSAGTSGRETQYF	TGCGCCAGCAGCGCCGGGACTAGCGGGAGAGAGACCCAGTACTTC
TRBJ2-7	TRBV27	.	.	CASSFQDSYEQYF	TGTGCCAGCAGTTTTCAGGACAGTTACGAGCAGTACTTC
TRBJ2-5	TRBV11-2	.	.	CASSVSLRGIQETQYF	TGTGCCAGCAGCGTTTCCCTACGGGGGATCCAAGAGACCCAGTACTTC
TRBJ2-1	TRBV28	.	.	CASRTEPYNEQFF	TGTGCCAGCAGAACAGAGCCTTACAATGAGCAGTTCTTC
TRBJ2-3	TRBV18	.	few	CASSPESTDTQYF	TGTGCCAGCTCACCAGAGAGCACAGATACGCAGTATTTT
TRBJ1-4	TRBV30	.	.	CAWSLVRGRNEKLFF	TGTGCCTGGAGCCTAGTTCGTGGCCGTAATGAAAAACTGTTTTTT
TRBJ1-4	TRBV4-2	.	.	CASSQATDNNEKLFF	TGTGCCAGCAGCCAAGCAACAGACAATAATGAAAAACTGTTTTTT
TRBJ1-2	TRBV19	TRBD1	.	CASMPGGRYGYTF	TGTGCCAGTATGCCAGGGGGCAGGTATGGCTACACCTTC
TRBJ2-6	TRBV21-1	.	.	CASSKERGRASGANVLTF	TGTGCCAGCAGCAAAGAGCGGGGGAGGGCCTCTGGGGCCAACGTCCTGACTTTC
TRBJ1-4	TRBV9	.	.	CASSVRDWGEKLFF	TGTGCCAGCAGCGTCCGGGACTGGGGGGAAAAACTGTTTTTT
TRBJ1-3	TRBV5-5	TRBD1	.	CASSLGAGGAPNSGNTIYF	TGTGCCAGCAGCTTGGGGGCAGGGGGCGCGCCGAACTCTGGAAACACCATATATTTT
TRBJ2-7	TRBV13	TRBD2	.	CASSDQGSGLEEQYF	TGTGCCAGCAGCGATCAAGGGAGTGGACTAGAAGAGCAGTACTTC
TRBJ1-2	TRBV6-5	.	.	CASSSGGLANYGYTF	TGTGCCAGCAGTTCGGGGGGTCTAGCTAACTATGGCTACACCTTC
TRBJ2-1	TRBV18	TRBD1	.	CASSPAQGTNEQFF	TGTGCCAGCTCACCAGCACAGGGGACGAATGAGCAGTTCTTC
TRBJ2-7	TRBV27	.	.	CASNLRGSHEQYF	TGTGCCAGCAATTTAAGAGGGTCCCACGAGCAGTACTTC
TRBJ2-7	TRBV7-9	.	.	CASSSVQGYEQYF	TGTGCCAGCAGCTCAGTACAGGGCTACGAGCAGTACTTC
TRBJ2-7	TRBV19	.	.	CASTAGAGHTYEQYF	TGTGCCAGTACCGCGGGGGCAGGTCATACCTACGAGCAGTACTTC
TRBJ2-1	TRBV5-8	.	.	CASSPDLSSYNEQFF	TGTGCCAGCAGCCCGGACTTGAGCTCCTACAATGAGCAGTTCTTC
TRBJ1-3	TRBV6-5	.	.	CASSSPGRASGNTIYF	TGTGCCAGCAGTTCCCCCGGGAGGGCCTCTGGAAACACCATATATTTT
TRBJ2-3	TRBV13	.	.	CASSLGASRDTQYF	TGTGCCAGCAGCTTAGGGGCTAGCCGGGATACGCAGTATTTT
TRBJ2-7	TRBV3-1/TRBV3-2	.	few	CASSQAPGSSYEQYF	TGTGCCAGCAGCCAAGCTCCGGGGAGCTCCTACGAGCAGTACTTC
TRBJ1-2	TRBV7-9	TRBD1	.	CASSSGQGYSRGYTF	TGTGCCAGCAGCTCTGGACAGGGGTATTCACGCGGCTACACCTTC
TRBJ2-3	TRBV4-3	TRBD2	.	CASSQETSGGADTQYF	TGCGCCAGCAGCCAAGAGACTAGCGGGGGGGCAGATACGCAGTATTTT
TRBJ1-1	TRBV5-4	.	.	CASSLNRNTEAFF	TGTGCCAGCAGCTTGAACAGGAACACTGAAGCTTTCTTT
TRBJ1-1	TRBV30	.	.	CAWSVRGVGEAFF	TGTGCCTGGAGTGTACGGGGGGTCGGTGAAGCTTTCTTT
TRBJ2-7	TRBV27	TRBD1	.	CASSSPGQGHYEQYF	TGTGCCAGCAGTTCACCGGGACAGGGGCATTACGAGCAGTACTTC
TRBJ1-2	TRBV29-1	.	once	CSVLDSFYGYTF	TGCAGCGTTCTAGACAGCTTCTATGGCTACACCTTC
TRBJ2-2	TRBV2	TRBD1	.	CASKGALRSYTGELFF	TGTGCCAGCAAGGGGGCCCTAAGAAGTTACACCGGGGAGCTGTTTTTT
TRBJ1-1	TRBV7-9	.	once	CASSSHETGRGTEAFF	TGTGCCAGCAGCTCCCACGAGACGGGGAGAGGAACTGAAGCTTTCTTT
TRBJ2-7	TRBV13	TRBD1	.	CASSPGTGMSYEQYF	TGTGCCAGCAGCCCTGGGACAGGGATGTCCTACGAGCAGTACTTC
TRBJ2-3	TRBV29-1	.	.	CSGRGLDTQYF	TGCAGCGGCCGGGGTTTAGATACGCAGTATTTT
TRBJ1-4	TRBV5-1	TRBD1	.	CASSLTTSGTGNEKLFF	TGCGCCAGCAGCCTAACCACTTCCGGGACAGGGAATGAAAAACTGTTTTTT
TRBJ2-7	TRBV3-1/TRBV3-2	.	.	CASSPTPIAVLYEQYF	TGTGCCAGCAGTCCTACCCCTATAGCGGTTCTCTACGAGCAGTACTTC
TRBJ2-7	TRBV3-1/TRBV3-2	TRBD2	once	CASSLVGTGGYEQYF	TGTGCCAGCAGCCTTGTTGGGACGGGAGGCTACGAGCAGTACTTC
TRBJ1-6	TRBV28	.	.	CASSRRGVRSSYNSPLHF	TGTGCCAGCAGCCGGCGGGGGGTACGGAGCTCCTATAATTCACCCCTCCACTTT
TRBJ1-6	TRBV9	.	.	CASSESGGPGVNSPLHF	TGTGCCAGCAGTGAGTCGGGGGGACCGGGGGTTAATTCACCCCTCCACTTT